Sequencing of this T cell receptor (beta chain) was carried out in a study of blood T cells in healthy people across ages (dated by TCRdb to 2013 to 2016). With respect to the entire study: In model experiments, template switching captured roughly one uniquely barcoded TCR beta cDNA molecule for every two T cells. The donors were split into four age groups: young (average 16 years), middle-aged (more than 35), aged (more than 60) and long-lived (approximately 80). Using the same blood draw, the study looked at two additional independent replicas of 1 million unique cDNA reads for two donors, one aged 18 to 30 and the other aged 80 or older. The study measured age-related changes in TCR beta repertoire diversity using deep sequencing normalized with unique cDNA molecular identifiers. To avoid experimental bias, donors of different ages were randomly spread across the sequencing lanes. Beyond this particular receptor, the publication reports: Observed TCR beta diversity per million T cells fell roughly linearly with age, and a significant reduction was already apparent by age roughly 41. Because donor CMV infection status was unknown, age-related changes in expanded clonotypes were potentially confounded. Estimates of total diversity based on one million sequenced T cells were considered lower bounds and underestimates. The percentage of naive T cells measured by flow cytometry correlated strongly with observed TCR beta diversity. Compared with the aged group, the long-lived group had more naive CD4+ T cells, fewer expanded clones and increased TCR diversity, a pattern suggesting age selection. Bulk unsorted PBMC profiling prevented conclusive comparison of naive and antigen-experienced compartments.

The library was generated by 5' RACE. The instrument was an Illumina HiSeq 2500. The second PCR ran for about 7 to 11 cycles and used a J-beta primer mix along with a sample-barcoded 5' primer. A unique molecular identifier was introduced onto each TCR beta cDNA molecule by a template-switch 5' adaptor carrying 12 random nucleotides. Each sample yielded at least 3 million CDR3-containing paired-end reads. The Mint cDNA synthesis kit, primed by a TRBC-specific oligonucleotide, was used to synthesize first-strand cDNA from all RNA. Following uracil-DNA glycosylase treatment, a first 18-cycle PCR with universal primers M1SS and BC2_uni_R was performed on all cDNA. The authors' analysis ran thus. For normalization, 1 million high-quality reads were randomly selected from each sample, with every read carrying a distinct molecular identifier. Instead of being binned into consensus sequences, reads with shared molecular identifiers were discarded. CDR3 identification, clonotype clustering and error correction used MiTCR with a Q25 quality threshold and the strictest error-elimination algorithm. A nonparametric unseen species model with Euler transformation was used to estimate lower-bound total TCR beta diversity. Using fastp at Q25 and MiXCR, TCRdb reprocessed the public reads and kept productive beta chains. Under each unique CDR3 protein, matching rows form one entry showing the most common genes and DNA. What appears here as the V and J calls and clone size reflects TCRdb's work, not the paper's. The sample table shows just over 1 million distinct CDR3 sequences, and over 35% are seen once. Of the sample, 18% is held by the ten largest clones.

Systemically healthy Caucasian individuals from Russia, roughly 40 in total and aged roughly 6 to 100 years, were included as donors. Each donor gave 8 to 10 milliliters of peripheral blood, collected into EDTA-treated Vacutainer tubes. Ficoll-Paque density-gradient centrifugation was used to isolate PBMCs, with at least 7 million per sample. Trizol reagent was used to extract total RNA from PBMCs, with at least 5 micrograms per sample. For every donor, flow cytometry on a PBMC aliquot measured the percentage of naive CD45RAhigh/CD27high T cells. Remarks on this clonotype: Its recognized antigen is unknown. One base away there is no much larger clone; base qualities are not given.

From the cysteine up to the phenylalanine, the CDR3 has a length of 15 residues. Only the CDR3 region is kept as DNA, spanning 45 bases read in frame from base 1. V and J are truncated by 4 bases and 6 bases respectively, leaving an intervening sequence of 18 bases. The germline V gene (reference sequence) sets CDR1 to SEHNR and CDR2 to FQNEAQ. The TCR originated in a woman aged 55-70 years in good health. Material: blood. Recombination joined TRBV7-9 with TRBJ1-2, with a weak D call of TRBD1 (6 bases match). The CDR3 reads as follows: CASSWGNRAENGYTF. In nucleotides, the sequence is TGTGCCAGCAGCTGGGGAAACAGGGCGGAGAATGGCTACACCTTC.